The present entry profiles one TCR beta chain with its context. The sample originates from a study of cytomegalovirus exposure and HLA in healthy donors. Assay used: immunoSEQ multiplex PCR; TCRdb lists only in-frame clones, some missing. The repertoire has 200,000 or so clones, 70% to 85% of them found once; the top ten carry 13%. In germline, CDR1 is MDHEN, CDR2 SYDVKM. V lost 6 bases to trimming and J lost 0 bases, with 9 bases between them. This CDR3 region has 14 residues. Sequencing input: PBMCs. The rearrangement uses TRBV28 and TRBJ1-5, with D possibly matching TRBD1 (6 bases). The clonotype comes from a woman aged 25-40 years in good health and CMV-seropositive. CDR3 loop: CASSDRYSNQPQHF. The CDR3, as DNA: TGTGCCAGCAGCGACAGGTATAGCAATCAGCCCCAGCATTTT. Full variable domain (outside the CDR3, taken from reference TRBV28 and TRBJ1-5): DVKVTQSSRYLVKRTGEKVFLECVQDMDHENMFWYRQDPGLGLRLIYFSYDVKMKEKGDIPEGYSVSREKKERFSLILESASTNQTSMYLCASSDRYSNQPQHFGDGTRLSIL.